This entry describes one TCR beta chain. Its antigen is as yet unknown. Measured with immunoSEQ multiplex PCR; TCRdb has only the in-frame clones, and not every one. The sample carries more than 95,000 clones, around 89% recorded once. The data belong to a study of T cell responses to AZD1222 COVID-19 vaccine. Points from the study as a whole: Unmutated variant regions are reportedly the target of nearly half of TCRs that are spike-specific. It should be noted that donors were predominantly white British and more often female, and clonal diversity was possibly underestimated. Only after the peak T cell response were repertoires sampled.

Germline V gene data show CDR1 as LNHDA and CDR2 as SQIVND (reference sequence). The CDR3 has 13 amino acids. Germline trimming cut 4 bases from V and 5 bases from J; bases unmatched to any gene: 3. The origin of this receptor is an adult in good health. The chain couples TRBV19 to TRBJ1-1; 8 positions agree with TRBD1. The specimen was peripheral blood, collected on day 0 of AZD1222 vaccination. The CDR3 bases are TGTGCCAGTAGTAAGAGGACAGGGACTGAAGCTTTCTTT. Amino acid sequence: CASSKRTGTEAFF. The full variable domain, its missing parts supplied by reference TRBV19 and TRBJ1-1, is DGGITQSPKYLFRKEGQNVTLSCEQNLNHDAMYWYRQDPGQGLRLIYYSQIVNDFQKGDIAEGYSVSREKKESFPLTVTSAQKNPTAFYLCASSKRTGTEAFFGQGTRLTVV.